One and the same sample provided the 22 T cell receptor beta chains below, sequenced in a study of beta chain features in type 1 diabetes. The sequenced template was cDNA made from the entire isolated RNA. Using immunoSEQ multiplex PCR, the repertoire was profiled, and TCRdb retains in-frame clones only, with some absent. The sample has around 500,000 clones; over 9.5% are singletons. The sample taken for sequencing was naive CD4+ T cells from blood. All receptors come from a woman aged 18-30 years in good health.

In its sample, this clone was seen a few times. The gene calls are TRBV7-2 and TRBJ2-5, with D possibly called TRBD1 or TRBD2 (5 bases each). V was cut by 5 bases and J by 4 bases, with 14 bases left in between. Germline-derived CDR1 and CDR2 are SGHTA and FQGNSA. The length of the CDR3 is 14 residues. The CDR3 loop reads CASSRMGTTETQYF. CDR3 DNA: TGTGCCAGCAGCAGGATGGGGACGACAGAGACCCAGTACTTC.

The genes are TRBV7-8 and TRBJ2-7; weak D call: TRBD2 (6 bases). Germline V lookup: CDR1 SGHVS, CDR2 FQNEAQ. The CDR3 extends over 13 amino acids. Trimming removed 1 base at V and 4 bases at J, with 8 bases between. The CDR3 is CASSLGGLYEQYV. In DNA, the CDR3 is TGTGCCAGCAGCTTAGGGGGACTTTACGAGCAGTACGTC.

This clone was found many times. The rearrangement joins TRBV29-1 to TRBJ2-7; TRBD1 aligns across 7 bases. This CDR3 spans 14 amino acids. The germline V gene has CDR1 SQVTM and CDR2 ANQGSEA. The ends lost 6 bases at V and 3 bases at J; junction bases unmatched: 11. CDR3 in DNA: TGCAGCGTCTTAGGGACAGCGAGCGACTACGAGCAGTACTTC. Its translation: CSVLGTASDYEQYF.

J is TRBJ2-1 and V is TRBV9; tentative D call: TRBD2 (6 bases). V was shortened by 1 base and J by 6 bases, with 11 bases between the two germline ends. The CDR3 consists of 14 residues. From germline, CDR1 is SGDLS and CDR2 YYNGEE. DNA of the CDR3: TGTGCCAGCAGCGTATGGGGGGAGATCAATGAGCAGTTCTTC. Translated, it gives CASSVWGEINEQFF.

This clone was detected a few times. The CDR3 reads CASSLGRNIQYF. The CDR3 DNA follows: TGTGCCAGCAGCTTGGGCAGGAACATTCAGTACTTC. The rearrangement uses TRBV5-6 and TRBJ2-4; D gene unclear. The germline V and J ends were trimmed by 0 bases and 7 bases, with 5 bases remaining between them. This CDR3 has 12 amino acids. Germline CDR1 and CDR2: SGHDT and YYEEEE.

This clone was seen a handful of times. The chain has TRBV9 and TRBJ2-1; D possibly uses TRBD1 or TRBD2 (5 bases each). The V gene lost 5 bases and the J gene lost 0 bases, with 9 bases spanning the gap. There are 14 residues in the CDR3. The germline gives CDR1 SGDLS, CDR2 YYNGEE. DNA of the CDR3: TGTGCCAGCAGTTGGGGGAGCTCCTACAATGAGCAGTTCTTC. It translates to CASSWGSSYNEQFF.

The V gene is TRBV2, the J gene TRBJ1-1; D gene unclear. V was shortened by 7 bases and J by 5 bases, with 14 bases between the two germline ends. The CDR3 length is 13 residues. Germline loops: CDR1 SNHLY, CDR2 FYNNEI. The chain's CDR3 is CASTEERATEAFF. The DNA of the CDR3 is TGTGCCAGCACCGAGGAGCGGGCAACTGAAGCTTTCTTT.

The chain combines TRBV7-2 with TRBJ2-3; D unclear. The germline gives CDR1 SGHTA, CDR2 FQGNSA. The CDR3 length is 13 residues. V was clipped by 1 base and J by 6 bases, with 8 bases between them. As DNA, the CDR3 is TGTGCCAGCAGCTTAGTGTATGAGGATACGCAGTATTTT. As protein: CASSLVYEDTQYF.

This clone was seen a few times. The chain combines TRBV5-4 with TRBJ2-1, with 10 bases fitting TRBD2. The CDR3 is 16 amino acids. CDR1 and CDR2 (germline): SGHNT, YYREEE (reference sequence). V lost 4 bases, J lost 8 bases, and 12 bases stayed unmatched. CDR3 DNA sequence: TGTGCCAGCAGCCCACCAGCGGGAGGGCCTTTGCATGAGCAGTTCTTC. Protein sequence: CASSPPAGGPLHEQFF.

V and J are TRBV18 and TRBJ1-1, with 11 positions matching TRBD1. The CDR3 is made up of 15 amino acids. V was pared by 2 bases and J by 7 bases, with 6 bases of the junction left unmatched. Germline V gene lookup returns CDR1 KGHSH and CDR2 LQKENI. This CDR3 is CASSPWTGGEFEAFF. The CDR3 DNA sequence: TGTGCCAGCTCACCATGGACAGGGGGCGAGTTTGAAGCTTTCTTT.

J is TRBJ2-7 and V is TRBV5-1, with 8 positions matching TRBD2. V lost 4 bases, J lost 5 bases, and 14 bases stayed unmatched. CDR1 and CDR2 (germline): SGHRS, YFSETQ. CDR3 length: 16 residues. This chain's CDR3 is CASSLIPPGLGHEQYF. DNA of the CDR3: TGCGCCAGCAGCCTAATACCACCGGGACTAGGCCACGAGCAGTACTTC.

The CDR3: CASSFRVDTQYF. CDR3 in DNA: TGTGCCAGCAGCTTCCGCGTAGATACGCAGTATTTT. The chain combines TRBV7-9 with TRBJ2-3; D is ambiguous. Looked up from germline, CDR1 is SEHNR and CDR2 is FQNEAQ (reference sequence). The germline V and J ends were trimmed by 3 bases and 5 bases, with 6 bases remaining between them. This CDR3 region has 12 residues.

This clone was picked up a small number of times. The chain employs TRBV4-1 and TRBJ2-7, with D possibly matching TRBD1 (5 bases). The CDR3 totals 15 residues. From germline, CDR1 is MGHRA and CDR2 YSYEKL. The V gene lost 4 bases and the J gene lost 4 bases, with 17 bases spanning the gap. In DNA, the CDR3 is TGCGCCAGCAGCCCTAGTTTGTTGGCAGGGTACGAGCAGTACGTC. It is translated as CASSPSLLAGYEQYV.

The J gene is TRBJ1-2, the V gene TRBV7-2; D remains unclear. From germline, CDR1 is SGHTA and CDR2 FQGNSA. Trimming cost V 1 base and J 4 bases, with 10 bases left between them. This CDR3 region has 14 residues. The CDR3 region is CASSLDPGRYGYTF. CDR3 coding DNA: TGTGCCAGCAGCTTAGATCCGGGTCGCTATGGCTACACCTTC.

The table lists this clone with a few counts. This chain joins TRBV29-1 and TRBJ2-1; perhaps TRBD1 as D (6 bases). Germline V gene sequence: CDR1 SQVTM, CDR2 ANQGSEA. Deletions cut 4 bases from V and 3 bases from J, with 10 bases between. This CDR3 is 13 amino acids long. CDR3 DNA: TGCAGCGTTGGGACAGTCCTCTACAATGAGCAGTTCTTC. It specifies CSVGTVLYNEQFF.

The chain recombines TRBV7-9 with TRBJ2-5; 7 bases fit TRBD1. Looked up from germline, CDR1 is SEHNR and CDR2 is FQNEAQ (reference sequence). V lost 5 bases, J lost 0 bases, and 3 bases stayed unmatched. The CDR3 spans 14 residues. CDR3 protein: CASSLTGYQETQYF. The CDR3, as DNA: TGTGCCAGCAGCCTGACAGGGTACCAAGAGACCCAGTACTTC.

This clone has only a few counts. CDR3 in amino acids: CASSVEGGESYGYTF. The CDR3 DNA reads as TGTGCCAGCAGCGTAGAGGGGGGAGAGTCTTATGGCTACACCTTC. The chain links TRBV9 to TRBJ1-2; maybe TRBD1 (6 bases). The ends were cut back, 0 bases at V and 5 bases at J, with 14 bases in the middle. CDR3 length: 15 residues. Germline CDR1 and CDR2: SGDLS and YYNGEE.

The chain links TRBV14 to TRBJ2-7; 12 bases agree with TRBD2. The CDR3 has 15 amino acids. Germline V gene data show CDR1 as SGHDN and CDR2 as FVKESK. J lost 4 bases, V lost 6 bases, and 7 bases had no gene match. The CDR3 nucleotides read TGTGCCAGCAGTCTCGCTAGCGGGGGGGCATACGAGCAGTACGTC. It translates to CASSLASGGAYEQYV.

The chain is built from TRBV7-2 and TRBJ1-2; 9 nucleotides match TRBD1. Germline values: CDR1 SGHTA, CDR2 FQGNSA. The length of the CDR3 is 15 residues. The V segment lost 2 bases and the J segment 5 bases; nucleotides outside the gene matches: 6. CDR3 sequence: CASSLSGQGLYGYTF. DNA of the CDR3: TGTGCCAGCAGCTTATCGGGACAGGGTTTATATGGCTACACCTTC.

The chain carries TRBV14 and TRBJ2-2, with unresolved D. CDR3 length: 14 amino acids. Trimming pared 1 base from V and 6 bases from J, leaving 9 bases between. Germline V lookup: CDR1 SGHDN, CDR2 FVKESK. CDR3 DNA: TGTGCCAGCAGCCAAGTGGTTGGGGCCGGGGAGCTGTTTTTT. As protein: CASSQVVGAGELFF.

As regards this clone: In the same sample, other DNA sequences code for this CDR3. The chain employs TRBV18 and TRBJ2-5; D is unclear. Germline CDR1 reads KGHSH; CDR2 reads LQKENI. The CDR3 totals 12 residues. Trimming took off 4 bases at V and 2 bases at J, with 5 bases between the two ends. CDR3 residues: CASSLIQETQYF. CDR3 DNA sequence: TGTGCCAGCTCACTCATTCAAGAGACCCAGTACTTC.

The chain employs TRBV7-2 and TRBJ2-1; perhaps TRBD2 as D (6 bases). Germline lookup yields CDR1 SGHTA and CDR2 FQGNSA. V dropped 5 bases and J dropped 9 bases, with 14 bases sitting between them. The CDR3 spans 13 residues. CDR3 in amino acids: CASSHSSATEQFF. For the CDR3, the DNA is TGTGCCAGCAGCCACTCTAGCGCGACTGAGCAGTTCTTC.